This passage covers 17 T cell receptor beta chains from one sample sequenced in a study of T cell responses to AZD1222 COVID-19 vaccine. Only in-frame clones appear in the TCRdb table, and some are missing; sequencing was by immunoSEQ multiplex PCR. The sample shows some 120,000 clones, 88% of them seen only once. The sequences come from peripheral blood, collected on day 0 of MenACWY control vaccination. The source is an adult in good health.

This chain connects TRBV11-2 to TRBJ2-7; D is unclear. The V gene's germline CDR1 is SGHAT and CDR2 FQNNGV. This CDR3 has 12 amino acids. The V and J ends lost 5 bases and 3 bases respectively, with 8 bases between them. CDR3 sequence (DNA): TGTGCCAGCAGCCCCGGCCTCTACGAGCAGTACTTC. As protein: CASSPGLYEQYF.

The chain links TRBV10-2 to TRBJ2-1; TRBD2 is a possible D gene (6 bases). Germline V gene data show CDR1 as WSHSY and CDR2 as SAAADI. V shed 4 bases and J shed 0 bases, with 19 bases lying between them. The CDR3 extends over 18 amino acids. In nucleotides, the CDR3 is TGCGCCAGCAGTGCTAGCGAGGGGTTATCAAGCTCCTACAATGAGCAGTTCTTC. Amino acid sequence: CASSASEGLSSSYNEQFF.

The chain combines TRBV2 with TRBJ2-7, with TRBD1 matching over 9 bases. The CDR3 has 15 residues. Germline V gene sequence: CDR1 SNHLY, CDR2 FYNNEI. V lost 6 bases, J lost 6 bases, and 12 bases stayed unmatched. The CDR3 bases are TGTGCCAGCAGATTTCCCGGGACAGGGAGTGCCGAGCAGTACTTC. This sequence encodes CASRFPGTGSAEQYF.

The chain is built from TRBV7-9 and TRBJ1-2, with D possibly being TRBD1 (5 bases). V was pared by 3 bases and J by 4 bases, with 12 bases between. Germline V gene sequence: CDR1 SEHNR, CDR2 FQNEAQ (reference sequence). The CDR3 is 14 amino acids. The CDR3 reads CASSFGQGRYGYTF. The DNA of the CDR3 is TGTGCCAGCAGCTTCGGACAAGGACGCTATGGCTACACCTTC. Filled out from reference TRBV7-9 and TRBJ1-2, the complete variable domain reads DTGVSQNPRHKITKRGQNVTFRCDPISEHNRLYWYRQTLGQGPEFLTYFQNEAQLEKSRLLSDRFSAERPKGSFSTLEIQRTEQGDSAMYLCASSFGQGRYGYTFGSGTRLTVV.

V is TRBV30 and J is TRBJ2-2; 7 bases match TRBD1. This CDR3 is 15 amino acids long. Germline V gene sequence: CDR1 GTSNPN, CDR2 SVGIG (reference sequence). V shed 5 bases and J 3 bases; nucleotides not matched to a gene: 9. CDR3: CAWLNRGSDTGELFF. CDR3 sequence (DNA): TGTGCCTGGTTGAACAGGGGTTCGGACACCGGGGAGCTGTTTTTT.

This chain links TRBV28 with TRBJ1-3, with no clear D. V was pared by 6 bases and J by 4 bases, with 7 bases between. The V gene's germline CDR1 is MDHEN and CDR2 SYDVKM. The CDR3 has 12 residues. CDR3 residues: CASRQPGNTIYF. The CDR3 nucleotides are TGTGCCAGCAGACAACCCGGAAACACCATATATTTT.

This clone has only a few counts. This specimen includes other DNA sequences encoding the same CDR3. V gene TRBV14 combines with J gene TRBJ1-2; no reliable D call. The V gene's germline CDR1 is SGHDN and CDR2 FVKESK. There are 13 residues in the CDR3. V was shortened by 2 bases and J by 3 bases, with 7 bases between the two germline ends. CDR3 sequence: CASSQPKDYGYTF. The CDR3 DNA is TGTGCCAGCAGCCAACCGAAAGACTATGGCTACACCTTC.

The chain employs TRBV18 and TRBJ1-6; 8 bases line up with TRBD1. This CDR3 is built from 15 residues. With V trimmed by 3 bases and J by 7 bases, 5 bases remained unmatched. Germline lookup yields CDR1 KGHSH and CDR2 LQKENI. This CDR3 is CASSPPTGENSPLHF. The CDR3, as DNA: TGTGCCAGCTCACCCCCGACAGGGGAAAATTCACCCCTCCACTTT.

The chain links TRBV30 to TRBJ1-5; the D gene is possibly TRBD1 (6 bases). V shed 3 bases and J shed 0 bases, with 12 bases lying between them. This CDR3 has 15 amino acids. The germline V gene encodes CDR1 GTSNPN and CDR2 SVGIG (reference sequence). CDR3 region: CAWRDRYNSNQPQHF. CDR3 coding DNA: TGTGCCTGGAGGGACAGATACAATAGCAATCAGCCCCAGCATTTT.

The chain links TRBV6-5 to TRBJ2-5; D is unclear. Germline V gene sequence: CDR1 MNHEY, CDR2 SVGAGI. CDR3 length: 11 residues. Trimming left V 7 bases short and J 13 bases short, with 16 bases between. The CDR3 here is CASISPDNLYF. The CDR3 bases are TGTGCCAGCATCTCGCCTGATAATTTGTACTTC.

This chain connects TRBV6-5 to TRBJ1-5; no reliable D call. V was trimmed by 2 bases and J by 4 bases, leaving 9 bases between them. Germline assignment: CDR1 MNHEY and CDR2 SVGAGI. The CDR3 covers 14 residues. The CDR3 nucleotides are TGTGCCAGCAGTTACGATGCGTTTAATCAGCCCCAGCATTTT. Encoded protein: CASSYDAFNQPQHF.

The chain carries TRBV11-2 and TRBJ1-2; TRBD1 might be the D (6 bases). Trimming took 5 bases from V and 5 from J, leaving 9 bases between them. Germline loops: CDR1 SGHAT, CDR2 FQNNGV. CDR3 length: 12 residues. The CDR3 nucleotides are TGTGCCAGCAGCGTGACAGGTTATGGCTACACCTTC. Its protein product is CASSVTGYGYTF.

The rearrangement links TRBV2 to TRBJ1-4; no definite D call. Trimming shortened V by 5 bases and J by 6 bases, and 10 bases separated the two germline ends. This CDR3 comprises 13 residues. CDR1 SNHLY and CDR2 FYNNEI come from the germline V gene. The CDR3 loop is CASSPVYDEKLFF. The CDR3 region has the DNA TGTGCCAGCAGTCCGGTCTATGATGAAAAACTGTTTTTT.

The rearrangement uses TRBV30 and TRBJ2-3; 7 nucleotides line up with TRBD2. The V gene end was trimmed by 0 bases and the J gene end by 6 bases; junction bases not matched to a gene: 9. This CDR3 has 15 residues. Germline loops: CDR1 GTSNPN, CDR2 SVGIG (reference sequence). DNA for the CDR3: TGTGCCTGGAGTGTACCGGGCGGGAGTTACGATACGCAGTATTTT. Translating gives CAWSVPGGSYDTQYF.

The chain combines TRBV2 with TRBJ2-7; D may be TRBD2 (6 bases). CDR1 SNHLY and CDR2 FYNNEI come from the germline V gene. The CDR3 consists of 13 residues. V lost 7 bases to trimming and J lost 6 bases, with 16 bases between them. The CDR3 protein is CASTQTLGGEQYF. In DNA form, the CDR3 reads TGTGCCAGCACTCAAACCTTGGGAGGCGAGCAGTACTTC.

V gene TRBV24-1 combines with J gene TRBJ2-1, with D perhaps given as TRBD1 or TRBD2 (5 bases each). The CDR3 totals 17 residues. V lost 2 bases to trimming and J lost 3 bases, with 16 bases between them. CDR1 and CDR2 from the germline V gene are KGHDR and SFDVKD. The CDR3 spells CATSDSLGAGIYNEQFF. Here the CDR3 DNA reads TGTGCCACCAGTGATTCCCTCGGGGCGGGCATCTACAATGAGCAGTTCTTC.

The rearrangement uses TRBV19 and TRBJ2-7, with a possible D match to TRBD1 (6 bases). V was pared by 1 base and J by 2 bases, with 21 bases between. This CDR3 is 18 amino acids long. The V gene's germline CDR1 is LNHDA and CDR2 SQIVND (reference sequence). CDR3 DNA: TGTGCCAGTAGTATAGCCGTCAGGACAGCCCTGGCCACCTACGAGCAGTACTTC. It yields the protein CASSIAVRTALATYEQYF.